This T cell receptor (beta chain) was profiled in a study of breast tumors, draining lymph nodes, adjacent tissues. In TCRdb, the multiplex PCR reads were re-called with MiXCR into one record per CDR3 protein. This sample has under 150,000 distinct CDR3 sequences, with roughly 20% found just once. The germline gives CDR1 SQVTM, CDR2 ANQGSEA. CDR3 size: 10 residues. V was clipped by 8 bases and J by 2 bases, with 6 bases between them. Samples came from axillary lymph nodes draining the breast cancer. This clonotype has a count of ten or more. Antigen specificity is unknown. Regarding the study as a whole: Compared with basal-like, luminal-like tumors shared significantly more repertoire with nontumor tissue. Compared with lymph nodes, tumors were less diverse; compared with nontumor tissue, more.

V is TRBV29-1 and J is TRBJ2-5; D is unresolved. Sequencing used axillary lymph node tissue. This TCR derives from a female donor with breast cancer. Some clones in this sample may be carry-over from other donors' samples. CDR3 coding DNA: TGCAGCACACAACAAGAGACCCAGTACTTC. Protein product: CSTQQETQYF.